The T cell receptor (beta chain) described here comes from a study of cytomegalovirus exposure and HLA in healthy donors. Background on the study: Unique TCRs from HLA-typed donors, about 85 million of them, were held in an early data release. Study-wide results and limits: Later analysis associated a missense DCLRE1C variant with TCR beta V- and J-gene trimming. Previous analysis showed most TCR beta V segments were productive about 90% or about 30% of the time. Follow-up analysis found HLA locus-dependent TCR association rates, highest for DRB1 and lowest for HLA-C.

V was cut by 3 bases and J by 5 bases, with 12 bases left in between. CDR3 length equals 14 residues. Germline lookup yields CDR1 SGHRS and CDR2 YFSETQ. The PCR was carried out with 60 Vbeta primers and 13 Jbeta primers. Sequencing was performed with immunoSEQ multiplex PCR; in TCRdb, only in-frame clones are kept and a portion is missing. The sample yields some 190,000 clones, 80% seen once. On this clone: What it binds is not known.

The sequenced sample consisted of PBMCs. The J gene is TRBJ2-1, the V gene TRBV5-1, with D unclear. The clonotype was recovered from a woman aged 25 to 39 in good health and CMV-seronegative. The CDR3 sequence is CASSSPGGNNEQFF. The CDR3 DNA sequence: TGCGCCAGCAGCTCCCCTGGCGGCAACAATGAGCAGTTCTTC.